These 13 T cell receptor beta chains were sequenced from one sample in a study of blood T cells in healthy people across ages. A sample-barcoded 5' primer and a J-beta primer mix were used in a second PCR of roughly 6 to 12 cycles. TCRdb passed the 5' RACE reads through MiXCR, listing each CDR3 protein once. The table includes some 370,000 distinct CDR3 sequences, more than 45% detected once. The sequencing input was blood. These receptors were collected from a man aged 55 to 69 in good health.

This clonotype was detected only a few times. Being one base from a much bigger clone, this may be a read error. V and J are TRBV4-3 and TRBJ2-5; 10 positions match TRBD2. Germline V gene sequence: CDR1 LGHNA, CDR2 YSLEER. Unmatched junction bases numbered 15, after V lost 0 bases and J lost 11 bases. The CDR3 loop spans 17 amino acids. The CDR3: CASSQDWSGRAWSEQYF. For the CDR3, the DNA is TGCGCCAGCAGCCAAGATTGGAGCGGGAGGGCCTGGAGTGAGCAGTACTTC.

This chain connects TRBV30 to TRBJ2-7; D unresolved. The germline V gene has CDR1 GTSNPN and CDR2 SVGIG (reference sequence). V gave up 3 bases and J gave up 2 bases, with 8 bases separating them. This CDR3 spans 12 amino acids. The chain's CDR3 is CAWSVIPYEQYF. CDR3 coding DNA: TGTGCCTGGAGCGTTATCCCCTACGAGCAGTACTTC.

This clonotype appeared a few times. CDR3 DNA sequence: TGTGCCAGCAGCACAGGGGATTACAATGAGCAGTTCTTC. Translation: CASSTGDYNEQFF. The chain links TRBV7-9 to TRBJ2-1; the match to TRBD1 covers 7 bases. The CDR3 runs to 13 residues. After removal of 5 bases from V and 4 bases from J, the junction contained 2 bases not matched to a gene. Germline CDR1 reads SEHNR; CDR2 reads FQNEAQ (reference sequence).

This clonotype came up a few times. CDR3 region: CASSSPMTSRADTQYF. CDR3 DNA: TGTGCCAGCAGCTCCCCGATGACTAGCCGCGCAGATACGCAGTATTTT. The V gene is TRBV7-9, the J gene TRBJ2-3; 7 bases are a match to TRBD2. J lost 4 bases, V lost 4 bases, and 11 bases had no gene match. Germline V gene data show CDR1 as SEHNR and CDR2 as FQNEAQ (reference sequence). CDR3 length: 16 amino acids.

The J gene is TRBJ2-1, the V gene TRBV25-1; the match to TRBD2 covers 9 bases. Germline-derived CDR1 and CDR2 are MGHDK and SYGVNS. The CDR3 has 14 residues. Unmatched junction bases numbered 10, after V lost 6 bases and J lost 10 bases. CDR3 sequence: CASSGTSRSSEQFF. CDR3 nucleotide sequence: TGTGCCAGCAGCGGGACTAGCAGGAGTAGCGAGCAGTTCTTC. Variable domain in full (rest from reference TRBV25-1 and TRBJ2-1): EADIYQTPRYLVIGTGKKITLECSQTMGHDKMYWYQQDPGMELHLIHYSYGVNSTEKGDLSSESTVSRIRTEHFPLTLESARPSHTSQYLCASSGTSRSSEQFFGPGTRLTVL.

CDR3 sequence reads: CSASPPSGRDNEQFF. The CDR3 DNA reads as TGCAGTGCTAGCCCCCCTAGCGGGAGGGACAATGAGCAGTTCTTC. This chain connects TRBV20-1 to TRBJ2-1, with 12 bases lining up with TRBD2. The CDR3 has 15 residues. V lost 3 bases and J lost 5; bases outside the gene matches: 5. Germline V CDR1 and CDR2: DFQATT, SNEGSKA (reference sequence).

This chain uses TRBV20-1 with TRBJ2-3; 7 bases align to TRBD2. V shed 0 bases and J 14 bases; nucleotides not matched to a gene: 8. CDR1 is DFQATT and CDR2 is SNEGSKA in the germline V gene (reference sequence). The CDR3 is 12 amino acids. CDR3 amino acids: CSARDPQRDGYF. Written as DNA, the CDR3 is TGCAGTGCTAGAGATCCCCAGCGGGACGGGTATTTT.

The J gene is TRBJ2-3, the V gene TRBV7-2, with D unresolved. The germline V gene has CDR1 SGHTA and CDR2 FQGNSA. V was clipped by 5 bases and J by 2 bases, with 17 bases between them. The CDR3 is 16 residues long. CDR3 DNA sequence: TGTGCCAGCAGCCGCCTGGTCCTACGAGACACAGATACGCAGTATTTT. Its translation: CASSRLVLRDTDTQYF. Full variable domain (remainder filled in from reference TRBV7-2 and TRBJ2-3): GAGVSQSPSNKVTEKGKDVELRCDPISGHTALYWYRQSLGQGLEFLIYFQGNSAPDKSGLPSDRFSAERTGGSVSTLTIQRTQQEDSAVYLCASSRLVLRDTDTQYFGPGTRLTVL.

V usage is TRBV7-6 and J usage is TRBJ2-2, with unresolved D. V dropped 3 bases and J dropped 4 bases, with 9 bases sitting between them. The germline gives CDR1 SGHVS, CDR2 FNYEAQ. The CDR3 consists of 14 residues. In DNA, the CDR3 is TGTGCCAGCAGCTTCACAAGAACCACCGGGGAGCTGTTTTTT. This translates into CASSFTRTTGELFF.

This chain uses TRBV5-4 with TRBJ2-1, with 11 bases fitting TRBD2. Trimming at V came to 0 bases and at J to 10 bases, leaving 6 bases not matched to a gene. The CDR3 runs 15 residues. The germline gives CDR1 SGHNT, CDR2 YYREEE (reference sequence). The CDR3 bases are TGTGCCAGCAGCTTGGCCCAGGTAGCGGGAGGGGAGCAGTTCTTC. Translated: CASSLAQVAGGEQFF.

CDR3 sequence: CASSDARGTQYF. CDR3 sequence (DNA): TGTGCCAGCAGCGACGCTAGGGGGACCCAGTACTTC. The chain uses TRBV4-2 and TRBJ2-4; D might be TRBD1 (5 bases). Matching the DNA end better, TRBJ2-5 makes the J call doubtful. Per the germline V gene, CDR1 is LGHNA and CDR2 is YNFKEQ. The CDR3 covers 12 residues.

The J gene is TRBJ1-2, the V gene TRBV7-9, with D perhaps TRBD1 (5 bases). This CDR3 has 16 residues. V lost 1 base, J lost 7 bases, and 19 bases lay in between. The germline gives CDR1 SEHNR, CDR2 FQNEAQ (reference sequence). The CDR3 region has the DNA TGTGCCAGCAGCTTAGTTGGTCCAGGCACCGGGGGTGGCTACACCTTC. Residues: CASSLVGPGTGGGYTF. Complete variable domain (other parts from reference TRBV7-9 and TRBJ1-2): DTGVSQNPRHKITKRGQNVTFRCDPISEHNRLYWYRQTLGQGPEFLTYFQNEAQLEKSRLLSDRFSAERPKGSFSTLEIQRTEQGDSAMYLCASSLVGPGTGGGYTFGSGTRLTVV.

The chain carries TRBV14 and TRBJ1-6; D unclear. V lost 3 bases and J lost 8, with 14 bases in between. This CDR3 has 15 residues. Germline CDR1 and CDR2: SGHDN and FVKESK. The CDR3 coding sequence is TGTGCCAGCAGCCAGCTTTCAGCGGAGTATTCACCCCTCCACTTT. Its translation: CASSQLSAEYSPLHF.